The present T cell receptor (beta chain) was sequenced within a study of blood T cell repertoires in COVID-19. CDR3 length equals 13 residues. V was cut by 3 bases and J by 4 bases, with 9 bases left in between. Repertoires were generated with immunoSEQ multiplex PCR, while TCRdb's copy carries only in-frame clones and drops some. Of roughly 87,000 clones listed, about two thirds are singletons. This TCR came from a woman of 80 years or more with acute or convalescent COVID-19. Sequencing was done on a sample of peripheral blood. The V call is TRBV12-3 or TRBV12-4, the J call TRBJ1-1, with D possibly TRBD1 on 6 matching bases. The CDR3 reads CASSFGGATEAFF. The CDR3 nucleotides read TGTGCCAGCAGTTTTGGGGGGGCCACTGAAGCTTTCTTT.